This is a list of T cell receptor beta chains from one sample in a study of regulatory T cells in long-lasting Graves disease. TCRdb analysed the multiplex PCR reads with MiXCR anew, one entry per CDR3 protein. Of roughly 510,000 distinct CDR3 sequences in the sample, about 15% were seen once. The same sample was also studied in work on T cells in Graves' hyperthyroidism and ophthalmopathy.

The sample here was peripheral blood mononuclear cells (PBMCs), taken at new diagnosis, from a patient treated with antithyroid drugs. The source of these receptors is a man between 18 and 29 years old with Graves disease. CDR3s include the opening cysteine and the closing phenylalanine or tryptophan. D genes are given only for firm matches. A row's size may be missing; if present it is once, few, many or a size class.

clone size: .; J gene: TRBJ2-3; V gene: TRBV4-1; D gene: TRBD2; CDR3 protein: CASSQGRLVGRASTDTQYF; CDR3 DNA: TGCGCCAGCAGCCAAGGTCGGCTTGTTGGGAGGGCTAGCACAGATACGCAGTATTTT
clone size: many; J gene: TRBJ1-2; V gene: TRBV12-3/TRBV12-4; D gene: .; CDR3 protein: CASRAPDFYGYTF; CDR3 DNA: TGTGCCAGCAGAGCACCGGACTTCTATGGCTACACCTTC
clone size: many; J gene: TRBJ1-1; V gene: TRBV30; D gene: .; CDR3 protein: CASETRGGAEAFF; CDR3 DNA: TGTGCCTCAGAGACAAGAGGCGGCGCTGAAGCTTTCTTT
clone size: many; J gene: TRBJ2-7; V gene: TRBV11-2; D gene: .; CDR3 protein: CASSLIAKTYEQYF; CDR3 DNA: TGTGCCAGCAGCTTAATAGCGAAAACCTACGAGCAGTACTTC
clone size: many; J gene: TRBJ1-1; V gene: TRBV6-1; D gene: .; CDR3 protein: CASSRTGESNTEAFF; CDR3 DNA: TGTGCCAGCAGCCGGACTGGTGAATCGAACACTGAAGCTTTCTTT
clone size: many; J gene: TRBJ2-5; V gene: TRBV7-3; D gene: .; CDR3 protein: CASSLGAEWGPEETQYF; CDR3 DNA: TGTGCCAGCAGCTTAGGGGCCGAATGGGGGCCCGAAGAGACCCAGTACTTC
clone size: few; J gene: TRBJ2-1; V gene: TRBV7-2; D gene: .; CDR3 protein: CASSLNIRESSYNEQFF; CDR3 DNA: TGTGCCAGCAGCTTAAATATACGGGAAAGCTCCTACAATGAGCAGTTCTTC
clone size: .; J gene: TRBJ2-1; V gene: TRBV7-3; D gene: TRBD1; CDR3 protein: CASSSPGTGLNEQLF; CDR3 DNA: TGTGCCAGCAGCTCACCCGGGACAGGGCTCAATGAGCAGCTCTTC
clone size: .; J gene: TRBJ2-3; V gene: TRBV5-1; D gene: .; CDR3 protein: CASSSGQAVQDTQYF; CDR3 DNA: TGCGCCAGCAGCTCGGGGCAGGCAGTCCAAGATACGCAGTATTTT
clone size: .; J gene: TRBJ2-2; V gene: TRBV5-1; D gene: TRBD2; CDR3 protein: CASSLGLAGVLTGELFF; CDR3 DNA: TGCGCCAGCAGCTTGGGACTAGCGGGAGTTCTGACCGGGGAGCTGTTTTTT
clone size: .; J gene: TRBJ2-5; V gene: TRBV29-1; D gene: .; CDR3 protein: CSVPAETQYF; CDR3 DNA: TGCAGCGTTCCGGCGGAGACCCAGTACTTC
clone size: .; J gene: TRBJ1-1; V gene: TRBV4-1; D gene: TRBD1; CDR3 protein: CASNLSGGNRGATRAFF; CDR3 DNA: TGCGCCAGCAACCTCTCGGGAGGGAACAGGGGGGCCACTAGGGCTTTCTTT
clone size: many; J gene: TRBJ2-4; V gene: TRBV27; D gene: .; CDR3 protein: CASTSPGRINIQYF; CDR3 DNA: TGTGCCAGCACTTCGCCGGGACGGATTAACATTCAGTACTTC
clone size: .; J gene: TRBJ1-1; V gene: TRBV28; D gene: .; CDR3 protein: CASSSQGRPTEAFF; CDR3 DNA: TGTGCCAGCAGTTCGCAGGGGCGCCCCACTGAAGCTTTCTTT
clone size: many; J gene: TRBJ2-5; V gene: TRBV7-7; D gene: .; CDR3 protein: CASSPISGVAETQYF; CDR3 DNA: TGTGCTAGCAGTCCTATTTCGGGAGTCGCCGAGACCCAGTACTTC
clone size: many; J gene: TRBJ2-3; V gene: TRBV27; D gene: TRBD2; CDR3 protein: CASSLLAGVRTDTQYF; CDR3 DNA: TGTGCCAGCAGTTTACTAGCGGGAGTGAGGACAGATACGCAGTATTTT
clone size: many; J gene: TRBJ1-2; V gene: TRBV30; D gene: .; CDR3 protein: CAWSRGNYGYTF; CDR3 DNA: TGTGCCTGGAGTCGCGGGAACTATGGCTACACCTTC
clone size: few; J gene: TRBJ2-3; V gene: TRBV11-2; D gene: .; CDR3 protein: CASSSGLQGPDTQYF; CDR3 DNA: TGTGCCAGCAGCTCGGGGTTACAGGGTCCAGATACGCAGTATTTT
clone size: many; J gene: TRBJ2-1; V gene: TRBV12-3/TRBV12-4; D gene: .; CDR3 protein: CASSLASPYNEQFF; CDR3 DNA: TGTGCCAGCAGTTTAGCGTCGCCCTACAATGAGCAGTTCTTC
clone size: few; J gene: TRBJ2-3; V gene: TRBV19; D gene: TRBD1; CDR3 protein: CATTGWDTQYF; CDR3 DNA: TGTGCCACGACAGGGTGGGATACGCAGTATTTT
clone size: many; J gene: TRBJ1-1; V gene: TRBV11-2; D gene: .; CDR3 protein: CASSRRRGPRVTEAFF; CDR3 DNA: TGTGCCAGCAGCCGAAGGAGGGGCCCCAGGGTCACTGAAGCTTTCTTT
clone size: many; J gene: TRBJ2-7; V gene: TRBV11-2; D gene: .; CDR3 protein: CASSLDRVPVGHEQYF; CDR3 DNA: TGTGCCAGCAGCTTAGATCGGGTACCCGTAGGCCACGAGCAGTACTTC
clone size: few; J gene: TRBJ2-7; V gene: TRBV5-1; D gene: TRBD1; CDR3 protein: CASSSTGVGYEQYF; CDR3 DNA: TGCGCCAGCAGCTCCACAGGGGTGGGCTACGAGCAGTACTTC
clone size: many; J gene: TRBJ2-7; V gene: TRBV5-1; D gene: TRBD1; CDR3 protein: CASSFRGQGSSYEQYF; CDR3 DNA: TGCGCCAGCAGCTTTAGGGGGCAGGGAAGCTCCTACGAGCAGTACTTC
clone size: few; J gene: TRBJ1-2; V gene: TRBV25-1; D gene: TRBD1; CDR3 protein: CASTEAGGGGYTF; CDR3 DNA: TGTGCCAGCACGGAGGCAGGGGGAGGTGGCTACACCTTC
clone size: many; J gene: TRBJ2-3; V gene: TRBV18; D gene: .; CDR3 protein: CASSPLWGESSDTQYF; CDR3 DNA: TGTGCCAGCTCACCCCTCTGGGGTGAAAGCTCAGATACGCAGTATTTT
clone size: .; J gene: TRBJ2-7; V gene: TRBV19; D gene: TRBD1; CDR3 protein: CASRKDRGDEQYF; CDR3 DNA: TGTGCCAGCCGAAAGGACAGGGGGGACGAGCAGTACTTC
clone size: many; J gene: TRBJ1-1; V gene: TRBV30; D gene: .; CDR3 protein: CAWSVVEAFF; CDR3 DNA: TGTGCCTGGAGTGTTGTTGAAGCTTTCTTT
clone size: many; J gene: TRBJ2-1; V gene: TRBV2; D gene: .; CDR3 protein: CASSPSGVWFF; CDR3 DNA: TGTGCCAGCAGTCCATCGGGAGTGTGGTTCTTC
clone size: many; J gene: TRBJ1-1; V gene: TRBV28; D gene: .; CDR3 protein: CASSPWGAPEAFF; CDR3 DNA: TGTGCCAGCAGTCCCTGGGGGGCCCCTGAAGCTTTCTTT
clone size: many; J gene: TRBJ1-2; V gene: TRBV6-5; D gene: .; CDR3 protein: CASSYSMGGGGYTF; CDR3 DNA: TGTGCCAGCAGTTACTCGATGGGCGGGGGTGGCTACACCTTC
clone size: .; J gene: TRBJ2-1; V gene: TRBV6-4; D gene: .; CDR3 protein: CALQEGAGYNEQFF; CDR3 DNA: TGTGCCCTCCAGGAGGGGGCCGGATACAATGAGCAGTTCTTC
clone size: many; J gene: TRBJ2-7; V gene: TRBV3-1; D gene: .; CDR3 protein: CASSQDSSPYEQYF; CDR3 DNA: TGTGCCAGCAGCCAGGACAGCTCTCCCTACGAGCAGTACTTC
clone size: many; J gene: TRBJ2-1; V gene: TRBV7-9; D gene: TRBD2; CDR3 protein: CASSFGLAEPNNEQFF; CDR3 DNA: TGTGCCAGCAGCTTCGGACTAGCGGAACCCAACAATGAGCAGTTCTTC
clone size: few; J gene: TRBJ2-1; V gene: TRBV6-2/TRBV6-3; D gene: .; CDR3 protein: CASSSDPGGPVNEQFF; CDR3 DNA: TGTGCCAGCAGTTCCGACCCCGGGGGGCCAGTCAATGAGCAGTTCTTC
clone size: many; J gene: TRBJ1-1; V gene: TRBV6-1; D gene: .; CDR3 protein: CAGCGGSNTEAFF; CDR3 DNA: TGTGCCGGGTGCGGGGGGTCGAACACTGAAGCTTTCTTT
clone size: .; J gene: TRBJ2-2; V gene: TRBV6-1; D gene: TRBD1; CDR3 protein: CASRGTATGELFF; CDR3 DNA: TGTGCCAGCAGAGGGACAGCCACCGGGGAGCTGTTTTTT
clone size: few; J gene: TRBJ2-2; V gene: TRBV19; D gene: .; CDR3 protein: CASKYRGQTGELFF; CDR3 DNA: TGTGCCAGTAAATACCGCGGACAAACCGGGGAGCTGTTTTTT
clone size: few; J gene: TRBJ2-3; V gene: TRBV15; D gene: .; CDR3 protein: CATSRDLAADTQYF; CDR3 DNA: TGTGCCACCAGCAGAGATCTAGCAGCGGATACGCAGTATTTT
clone size: few; J gene: TRBJ2-7; V gene: TRBV10-3; D gene: .; CDR3 protein: CAINRGQNNYEQYF; CDR3 DNA: TGTGCCATCAACCGAGGACAGAATAACTACGAGCAGTACTTC
clone size: few; J gene: TRBJ2-1; V gene: TRBV18; D gene: TRBD1; CDR3 protein: CASSPGTGFVEQFF; CDR3 DNA: TGTGCCAGCTCGCCCGGGACAGGGTTCGTTGAGCAGTTCTTC
clone size: few; J gene: TRBJ2-7; V gene: TRBV20-1; D gene: .; CDR3 protein: CSARLPGSGAYEQYF; CDR3 DNA: TGCAGTGCTAGGCTCCCCGGGAGTGGCGCCTACGAGCAGTACTTC
clone size: .; J gene: TRBJ2-7; V gene: TRBV4-2; D gene: TRBD1; CDR3 protein: CASSRGQEAYEQYF; CDR3 DNA: TGTGCCAGCAGCCGAGGACAGGAAGCCTACGAGCAGTACTTC
clone size: .; J gene: TRBJ2-7; V gene: TRBV27; D gene: .; CDR3 protein: CASSPGAGHTYEQYF; CDR3 DNA: TGTGCCAGCAGTCCTGGGGCAGGGCACACCTACGAGCAGTACTTC
clone size: many; J gene: TRBJ2-1; V gene: TRBV6-5; D gene: .; CDR3 protein: CASSYSPWDEQFF; CDR3 DNA: TGTGCCAGCAGTTACTCCCCTTGGGATGAGCAGTTCTTC
clone size: .; J gene: TRBJ2-1; V gene: TRBV9; D gene: .; CDR3 protein: CASSPGTGRNEQFF; CDR3 DNA: TGTGCCAGCAGCCCCGGGACTGGTCGAAATGAGCAGTTCTTC
clone size: many; J gene: TRBJ2-1; V gene: TRBV6-1; D gene: .; CDR3 protein: CASLTLENGNEQFF; CDR3 DNA: TGTGCCAGCCTGACCCTCGAAAACGGCAATGAGCAGTTCTTC
clone size: .; J gene: TRBJ2-3; V gene: TRBV6-9; D gene: TRBD2; CDR3 protein: CASSYSYSGIRADTQYF; CDR3 DNA: TGTGCCAGCAGTTACTCCTATAGCGGGATCCGGGCAGATACGCAGTATTTT
clone size: few; J gene: TRBJ2-7; V gene: TRBV19; D gene: .; CDR3 protein: CASSNPTTATEQYF; CDR3 DNA: TGTGCCAGTAGTAATCCGACCACCGCGACCGAGCAGTACTTC
clone size: .; J gene: TRBJ2-1; V gene: TRBV4-1; D gene: .; CDR3 protein: CASSPTGPSHEQLF; CDR3 DNA: TGCGCCAGCAGCCCCACTGGACCTTCCCATGAGCAGCTCTTC
clone size: many; J gene: TRBJ1-4; V gene: TRBV6-1; D gene: .; CDR3 protein: CASRRQPSTNEKLFF; CDR3 DNA: TGTGCCAGCAGAAGACAGCCTTCAACTAATGAAAAACTGTTTTTT
clone size: few; J gene: TRBJ2-7; V gene: TRBV5-6; D gene: TRBD2; CDR3 protein: CASSLGTAGGPAAEQYF; CDR3 DNA: TGTGCCAGCAGCTTGGGGACGGCGGGAGGCCCCGCTGCCGAGCAGTACTTC
clone size: .; J gene: TRBJ1-1; V gene: TRBV7-8; D gene: .; CDR3 protein: CASSLGFPRYTEAFF; CDR3 DNA: TGTGCCAGCAGCTTAGGATTTCCCAGGTACACTGAAGCTTTCTTT
clone size: few; J gene: TRBJ2-5; V gene: TRBV4-1; D gene: TRBD2; CDR3 protein: CASSQALAGGSETQYF; CDR3 DNA: TGCGCCAGCAGCCAGGCACTAGCGGGAGGTAGTGAGACCCAGTACTTC
clone size: many; J gene: TRBJ1-5; V gene: TRBV30; D gene: .; CDR3 protein: CAWSGTGTRQPQHF; CDR3 DNA: TGTGCCTGGAGCGGGACGGGGACGCGGCAGCCCCAGCATTTT